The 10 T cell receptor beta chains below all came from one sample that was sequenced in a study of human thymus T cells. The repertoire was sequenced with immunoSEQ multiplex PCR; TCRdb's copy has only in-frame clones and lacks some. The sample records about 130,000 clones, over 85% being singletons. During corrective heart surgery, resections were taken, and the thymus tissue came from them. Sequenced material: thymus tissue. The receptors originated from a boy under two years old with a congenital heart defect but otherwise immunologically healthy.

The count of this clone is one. The CDR3 loop reads CASSLALAGYGYTF. CDR3 in DNA: TGCGCCAGCAGCTTGGCCCTGGCAGGCTATGGCTACACCTTC. The chain recombines TRBV5-1 with TRBJ1-2; no definite D call. The CDR3 spans 14 residues. V was pared by 0 bases and J by 4 bases, with 10 bases between. Germline V gene sequence: CDR1 SGHRS, CDR2 YFSETQ.

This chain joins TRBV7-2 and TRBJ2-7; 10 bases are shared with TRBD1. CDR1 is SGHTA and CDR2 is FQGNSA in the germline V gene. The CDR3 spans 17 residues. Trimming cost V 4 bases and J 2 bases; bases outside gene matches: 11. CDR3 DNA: TGTGCCAGCAGCTCCCCGGGACAGGGGCCCGGACCCTACGAGCAGTACTTC. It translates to CASSSPGQGPGPYEQYF.

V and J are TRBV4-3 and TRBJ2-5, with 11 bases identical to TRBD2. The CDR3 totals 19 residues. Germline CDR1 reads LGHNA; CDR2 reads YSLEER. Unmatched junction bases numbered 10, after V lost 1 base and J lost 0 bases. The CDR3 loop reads CASSQGLAGGPLHQETQYF. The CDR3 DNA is TGCGCCAGCAGCCAAGGGCTAGCGGGGGGCCCCCTTCACCAAGAGACCCAGTACTTC.

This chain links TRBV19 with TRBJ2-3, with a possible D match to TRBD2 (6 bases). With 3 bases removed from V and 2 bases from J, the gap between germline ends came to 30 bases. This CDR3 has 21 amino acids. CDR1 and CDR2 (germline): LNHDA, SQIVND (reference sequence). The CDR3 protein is CASSISPDKRYRGGDTDTQYF. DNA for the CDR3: TGTGCCAGTAGTATTTCCCCGGACAAGAGATATCGGGGCGGGGACACAGATACGCAGTATTTT.

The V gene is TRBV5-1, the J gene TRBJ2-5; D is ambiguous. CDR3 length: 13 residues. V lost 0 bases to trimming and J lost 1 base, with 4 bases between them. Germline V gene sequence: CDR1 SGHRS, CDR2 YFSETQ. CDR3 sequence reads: CASSLDTQETQYF. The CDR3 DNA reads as TGCGCCAGCAGCTTGGACACCCAAGAGACCCAGTACTTC.

The CDR3 protein is CASSPGLAGGPNEQFF. The CDR3 bases are TGTGCCAGCAGTCCGGGACTAGCGGGGGGGCCAAATGAGCAGTTCTTC. This chain links TRBV28 with TRBJ2-1; the match to TRBD2 covers 16 bases. With V trimmed by 5 bases and J by 7 bases, 5 bases remained unmatched. This CDR3 has 16 amino acids. Looked up from germline, CDR1 is MDHEN and CDR2 is SYDVKM.

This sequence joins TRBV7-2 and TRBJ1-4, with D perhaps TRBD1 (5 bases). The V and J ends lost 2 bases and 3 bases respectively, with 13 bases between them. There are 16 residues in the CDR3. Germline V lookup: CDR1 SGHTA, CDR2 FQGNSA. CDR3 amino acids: CASSLNPGGSNEKLFF. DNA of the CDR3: TGTGCCAGCAGCTTAAACCCGGGGGGATCTAATGAAAAACTGTTTTTT.

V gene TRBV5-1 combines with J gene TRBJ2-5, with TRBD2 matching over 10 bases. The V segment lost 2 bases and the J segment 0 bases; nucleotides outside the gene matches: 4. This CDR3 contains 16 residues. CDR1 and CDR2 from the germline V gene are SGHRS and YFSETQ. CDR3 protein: CASSFLAGAYQETQYF. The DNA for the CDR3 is TGCGCCAGCAGCTTTCTAGCGGGGGCTTACCAAGAGACCCAGTACTTC. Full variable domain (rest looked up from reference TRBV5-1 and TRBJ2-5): KAGVTQTPRYLIKTRGQQVTLSCSPISGHRSVSWYQQTPGQGLQFLFEYFSETQRNKGNFPGRFSGRQFSNSRSEMNVSTLELGDSALYLCASSFLAGAYQETQYFGPGTRLLVL.

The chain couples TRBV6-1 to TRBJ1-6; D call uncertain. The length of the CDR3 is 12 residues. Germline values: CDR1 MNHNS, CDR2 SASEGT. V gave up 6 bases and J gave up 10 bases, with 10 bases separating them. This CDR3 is CASRLPGSPLHF. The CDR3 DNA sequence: TGTGCCAGCAGACTACCTGGATCACCCCTCCACTTT.

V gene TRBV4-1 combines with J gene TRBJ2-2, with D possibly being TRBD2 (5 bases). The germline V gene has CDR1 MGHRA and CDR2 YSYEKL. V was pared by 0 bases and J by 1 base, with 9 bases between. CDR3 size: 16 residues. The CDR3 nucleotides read TGCGCCAGCAGCCAAGATAACGGGGTGAACACCGGGGAGCTGTTTTTT. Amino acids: CASSQDNGVNTGELFF.